Listed below are T cell receptor beta chains from one sample, sequenced in a study of blood T cell repertoires in COVID-19. The method was immunoSEQ multiplex PCR; TCRdb's version includes in-frame clones alone and lacks a portion of them. This repertoire shows about 160,000 clones, 80% found once; its top ten account for roughly 3.4%. The material sequenced was PBMCs or T cells enriched from blood (not recorded which). The receptors shown here come from a woman aged 55-75 years who had recovered from COVID-19. Both conserved end residues are trimmed from each CDR3. Fields, in order: V gene, J gene, CDR3 protein.

TRBV2,TRBJ2-7,ASKPGTGTSYEQY
TRBV5-1,TRBJ1-5,ASRRDSNQPQH
TRBV27,TRBJ2-3,ASSLHTSGGSADTQY
TRBV3-1/TRBV3-2,TRBJ2-2,ASSGSGTSVTGELF
TRBV11-2,TRBJ2-1,ASSLARASGGKENEQF
TRBV7-2,TRBJ1-2,ASSLDGEYYGYT
TRBV11-2,TRBJ2-2,ASSLRRGQVTGELF
TRBV5-4,TRBJ1-3,ASSSATSSGNTIY
TRBV11-2,TRBJ2-3,ASSLQGQFTDTQY
TRBV13,TRBJ2-5,ASKDLGGGQETQY
TRBV7-3,TRBJ2-1,ASSLRTSGGPSTPTNEQF
TRBV4-1,TRBJ1-1,ASSQVQGSGFEAF
TRBV19,TRBJ2-6,ASSEVGANVLT
TRBV27,TRBJ1-2,ASSLSARAYGYT
TRBV5-4,TRBJ1-1,ASNPGVDTEAF